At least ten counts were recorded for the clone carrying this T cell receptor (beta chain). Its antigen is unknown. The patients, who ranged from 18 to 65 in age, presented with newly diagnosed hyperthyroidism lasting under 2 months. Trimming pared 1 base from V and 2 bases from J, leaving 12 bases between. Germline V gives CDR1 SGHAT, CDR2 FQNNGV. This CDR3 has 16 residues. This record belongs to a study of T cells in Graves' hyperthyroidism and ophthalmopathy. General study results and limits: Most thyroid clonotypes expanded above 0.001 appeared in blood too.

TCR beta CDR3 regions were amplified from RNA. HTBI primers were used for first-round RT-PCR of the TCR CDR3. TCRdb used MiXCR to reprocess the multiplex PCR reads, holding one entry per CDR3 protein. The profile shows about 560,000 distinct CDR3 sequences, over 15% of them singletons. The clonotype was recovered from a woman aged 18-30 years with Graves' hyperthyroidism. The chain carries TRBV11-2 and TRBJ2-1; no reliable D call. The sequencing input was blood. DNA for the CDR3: TGTGCCAGCAGCTTAGTGAGGTCTCCAACCTACAATGAGCAGTTCTTC. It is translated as CASSLVRSPTYNEQFF. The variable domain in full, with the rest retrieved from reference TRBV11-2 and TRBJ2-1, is EAGVAQSPRYKIIEKRQSVAFWCNPISGHATLYWYQQILGQGPKLLIQFQNNGVVDDSQLPKDRFSAERLKGVDSTLKIQPAKLEDSAVYLCASSLVRSPTYNEQFFGPGTRLTVL.